The present entry profiles one TCR beta chain with its context. Its antigen is unidentified. From RNA transcripts, TCR beta CDR3 regions were amplified. First-round RT-PCR targeting the TCR CDR3 was performed with the HTBI primer set. In TCRdb, the multiplex PCR reads were re-called with MiXCR into one record per CDR3 protein. The data contain roughly 500,000 distinct CDR3 sequences, over 35% of them singletons. Investigators excluded patients with uncontrolled infection, other autoimmune disease, pregnancy or lactation. Germline V lookup: CDR1 SGHVS, CDR2 FNYEAQ. J gave up 6 bases and V 3 bases, and 5 bases lay outside the gene matches. This CDR3 region has 15 residues. The sample is drawn from a study of T cells in Graves' hyperthyroidism and ophthalmopathy. The study, taken as a whole, reports: Ophthalmopathy was predicted by the model a median of roughly 6 months ahead of onset. Blood also showed most of the thyroid clonotypes that were expanded above 0.001.

This chain joins TRBV7-6 and TRBJ2-1; the match to TRBD1 covers 10 bases. Sequencing was done on a sample of peripheral blood or thyroid tissue (not recorded which). This receptor was identified in an adult woman with Graves' disease, either hyperthyroidism or ophthalmopathy (not recorded which). The CDR3 sequence is CASSFRQGAVNEQFF. In DNA, the CDR3 is TGTGCCAGCAGCTTTCGACAGGGGGCTGTCAATGAGCAGTTCTTC.